These 2 T cell receptor beta chains share one sample of origin, sequenced in a study of cytomegalovirus exposure and HLA in healthy donors. This PCR relied on a set of 60 Vbeta primers and 13 Jbeta primers. This table comes from immunoSEQ multiplex PCR, and its TCRdb copy is limited to in-frame clones, with some not included. Here the sample spans fewer than 150,000 clones, 82% being singletons. The sequenced material came from PBMCs. These receptors were collected from a male donor in good health and CMV-seronegative.

This rearrangement joins TRBV19 to TRBJ2-1, with D possibly TRBD1 on 5 matching bases. The germline gives CDR1 LNHDA, CDR2 SQIVND (reference sequence). The V end lost 8 bases, the J end lost 6 bases, and 14 bases lay between the germline ends. The CDR3 has 13 residues. The CDR3 bases are TGTGCCAGTGGCCAGGGAAATACCAATGAGCAGTTCTTC. As protein: CASGQGNTNEQFF.

V and J are TRBV2 and TRBJ1-1, with a possible D match to TRBD1 (6 bases). The length of the CDR3 is 13 residues. In germline, CDR1 is SNHLY, CDR2 FYNNEI. With 5 bases removed from V and 4 bases from J, the gap between germline ends came to 11 bases. The CDR3 DNA reads as TGTGCCAGCAGTCAAACAGGGAGCACTGAAGCTTTCTTT. Amino acids: CASSQTGSTEAFF.